The 17 T cell receptor beta chains below all came from one sample that was sequenced in a study of T cells in narcolepsy. Clones were sequenced by immunoSEQ multiplex PCR, and TCRdb holds only the in-frame ones, with some missing. The table has about 27,000 clones, about four fifths seen once. The sequenced sample consisted of memory (CD45RA-) CD4+ T cells from blood. The receptors stem from a human donor in good health.

V is TRBV7-2 and J is TRBJ2-3; 9 bases map to TRBD2. The V gene's germline CDR1 is SGHTA and CDR2 FQGNSA. Unmatched junction bases numbered 8, after V lost 4 bases and J lost 6 bases. This CDR3 is 15 amino acids long. This chain's CDR3 is CASSSFAGGLDTQYF. For the CDR3, the DNA is TGTGCCAGCAGCTCCTTTGCGGGGGGGCTTGATACGCAGTATTTT.

This chain joins TRBV27 and TRBJ2-7; 11 bases match TRBD1. This CDR3 comprises 17 residues. The V gene's germline CDR1 is MNHEY and CDR2 SMNVEV (reference sequence). V lost 0 bases and J lost 9; bases outside the gene matches: 13. The CDR3 spells CASSLSGTGGLDAAQYF. CDR3 coding DNA: TGTGCCAGCAGTTTATCCGGGACAGGGGGTCTAGATGCTGCGCAGTACTTC.

This chain links TRBV14 with TRBJ1-4, with D tentatively TRBD1 (5 bases). From germline, CDR1 is SGHDN and CDR2 FVKESK. The CDR3 totals 16 residues. V lost 1 base and J 7 bases, leaving 16 bases between the germline ends. For the CDR3, the DNA is TGTGCCAGCAGCCAAGCAGGGAGAGGTAGAGGTGAAAAACTGTTTTTT. Amino acids: CASSQAGRGRGEKLFF.

The chain employs TRBV19 and TRBJ1-1; 9 bases are a match to TRBD1. Germline V gene lookup returns CDR1 LNHDA and CDR2 SQIVND (reference sequence). There are 15 residues in the CDR3. The V gene end was trimmed by 7 bases and the J gene end by 8 bases; junction bases not matched to a gene: 14. The CDR3 loop reads CASTRTGGHIPEAFF. The DNA for the CDR3 is TGTGCCAGTACCCGAACAGGGGGCCATATTCCAGAAGCTTTCTTT.

The chain joins TRBV28 to TRBJ2-7; D gene ambiguous. V lost 10 bases and J 0 bases, leaving 7 bases between the germline ends. The germline V gene encodes CDR1 MDHEN and CDR2 SYDVKM. This CDR3 region has 11 residues. Here the CDR3 reads CATSPSYEQYF. CDR3 bases: TGTGCCACCTCCCCCTCCTACGAGCAGTACTTC.

This clone was recorded a few times. V and J are TRBV9 and TRBJ2-1; D assignment may be TRBD1 or TRBD2 (5 bases each). Trimming took 4 bases from V and 9 from J, leaving 14 bases between them. The CDR3 has 13 amino acids. Germline V gives CDR1 SGDLS, CDR2 YYNGEE. This CDR3 is CASSFGDGTEQFF. In nucleotides, the CDR3 is TGTGCCAGCAGCTTTGGGGACGGCACTGAGCAGTTCTTC.

The J gene is TRBJ1-1, the V gene TRBV27; 7 positions agree with TRBD1. The CDR3 covers 14 residues. CDR1 is MNHEY, CDR2 SMNVEV, per germline (reference sequence). With V trimmed by 7 bases and J by 4 bases, 9 bases remained unmatched. Here the CDR3 DNA reads TGTGCCAGCAATCTTCAGGGGGGGGGCACTGAAGCTTTCTTT. The encoded protein is CASNLQGGGTEAFF.

The genes are TRBV5-4 and TRBJ2-3, with D possibly being TRBD2 (7 bases). Trimming removed 4 bases at V and 3 bases at J, with 18 bases between. The CDR3 loop spans 16 amino acids. Germline lookup yields CDR1 SGHNT and CDR2 YYREEE (reference sequence). The CDR3 nucleotides are TGTGCCAGCAGCCCTGAAGGGGGGGGCCGTACAGATACGCAGTATTTT. This translates into CASSPEGGGRTDTQYF.

V gene TRBV15 combines with J gene TRBJ1-1; D might be TRBD1 (5 bases). Germline V gene lookup returns CDR1 LNHNV and CDR2 YYDKDF (reference sequence). CDR3 length equals 12 residues. V gave up 8 bases and J gave up 5 bases, with 12 bases separating them. The CDR3 sequence is CATGGQRTEAFF. In DNA, the CDR3 is TGTGCCACCGGGGGTCAACGGACTGAAGCTTTCTTT.

This chain connects TRBV5-1 to TRBJ2-1; the D is unclear. This CDR3 region has 13 residues. Between the trimmed V and J ends, which lost 4 bases and 5 bases, there was a span of 10 bases. Germline CDR1 reads SGHRS; CDR2 reads YFSETQ. The chain's CDR3 is CASSPAWNNEQFF. CDR3 nucleotides: TGCGCCAGCAGCCCTGCTTGGAACAATGAGCAGTTCTTC.

This clone was seen a single time. This chain links TRBV5-4 with TRBJ2-7; D could derive from TRBD1 or TRBD2 (7 bases each). CDR1 SGHNT and CDR2 YYREEE come from the germline V gene (reference sequence). The CDR3 length is 14 residues. V was cut by 9 bases and J by 11 bases, with 27 bases left in between. CDR3 DNA sequence: TGTGCCACCCATCAAGCGGGACAGACGTTAAGGGAGTACTTC. Protein: CATHQAGQTLREYF.

V and J are TRBV18 and TRBJ1-3, with 8 bases matching TRBD1. Germline CDR1 reads KGHSH; CDR2 reads LQKENI. This CDR3 contains 14 residues. V was clipped by 3 bases and J by 4 bases; unmatched bases: 2. The DNA for the CDR3 is TGTGCCAGCTCACCTGACAGGGGCGGAAACACCATATATTTT. Encoded protein: CASSPDRGGNTIYF.

CDR3 sequence: CASSFPGESETQYF. In DNA, the CDR3 is TGTGCCAGCAGCTTCCCTGGGGAATCAGAGACCCAGTACTTC. This chain links TRBV7-2 with TRBJ2-5; the D is unclear. Germline V gene sequence: CDR1 SGHTA, CDR2 FQGNSA. Trimming left V 3 bases short and J 4 bases short, with 12 bases between. CDR3 size: 14 residues.

The chain links TRBV6-1 to TRBJ1-1; no reliable D call. Trimming removed 8 bases at V and 4 bases at J, with 20 bases between. The CDR3 runs to 15 residues. Germline-derived CDR1 and CDR2 are MNHNS and SASEGT. CDR3 DNA: TGTGCCAGCTCACCTAGGCGGGGTTTGGCCACTGAAGCTTTCTTT. Its translation: CASSPRRGLATEAFF.

The chain is built from TRBV6-4 and TRBJ1-3, with TRBD1 matching over 8 bases. Germline V gene sequence: CDR1 MRHNA, CDR2 SNTAGT. With 1 base clipped from V and 3 bases from J, the junction kept 8 bases outside the gene matches. The CDR3 is 17 amino acids. In DNA form, the CDR3 reads TGTGCCAGCAGTGACTTACGGACAGGGCTGAATGGAAACACCATATATTTT. Translation gives CASSDLRTGLNGNTIYF.

This chain links TRBV6-6 with TRBJ2-5; D is perhaps TRBD1 (6 bases). With the DNA end fitting TRBJ2-7 better, the J assignment may be wrong. Germline V lookup: CDR1 MNHNY, CDR2 SVGAGI (reference sequence). This CDR3 contains 13 residues. The CDR3 DNA reads as TGTGCCAGCAATACAGGGTTAGCCTACGAGCAGTACTTC. Protein product: CASNTGLAYEQYF.

In this sample, this clone turned up a few times. The J gene is TRBJ2-1, the V gene TRBV7-3; D gene unclear. V lost 2 bases, J lost 0 bases, and 8 bases lay in between. There are 15 residues in the CDR3. In germline, CDR1 is SGHTA, CDR2 FQGTGA. The CDR3 DNA reads TGTGCCAGCAGCTTACAAGGGCGCTCCTACAATGAGCAGTTCTTC. Residues: CASSLQGRSYNEQFF. The whole variable domain, remainder taken from reference TRBV7-3 and TRBJ2-1, is GAGVSQTPSNKVTEKGKYVELRCDPISGHTALYWYRQSLGQGPEFLIYFQGTGAADDSGLPNDRFFAVRPEGSVSTLKIQRTERGDSAVYLCASSLQGRSYNEQFFGPGTRLTVL.